Listed below are T cell receptor beta chains from one sample, sequenced in a study of blood T cell repertoires in COVID-19. The method was immunoSEQ multiplex PCR; TCRdb's version includes in-frame clones alone and lacks a portion of them. The sample has about 70,000 clones, roughly 79% seen once. Sequenced: peripheral blood. The receptors shown here come from a woman aged 70-85 years with acute or convalescent COVID-19. CDR3s include the opening cysteine and the closing phenylalanine or tryptophan.

V	J	CDR3
TRBV5-1	TRBJ1-1	CASSLRQGADPEAFF
TRBV19	TRBJ2-1	CASSMGRLAGTWFYNEQFF
TRBV2	TRBJ1-6	CASSGLGGNPYNSPLHF
TRBV19	TRBJ2-7	CASSIDEGTYEQYF
TRBV11-3	TRBJ2-1	CASSPGTSGENEQFF
TRBV5-1	TRBJ2-7	CASSLHGTSGTYEQYF
TRBV7-2	TRBJ2-3	CASSPWTASDTQYF
TRBV11-3	TRBJ1-6	CASSKATGVNSPLHF
TRBV6-5	TRBJ1-1	CASTYRGMNTEAFF
TRBV28	TRBJ1-1	CASRAPTEAFF
TRBV6-5	TRBJ1-4	CASSAGWSNEKLFF
TRBV28	TRBJ1-2	CASRPGPNYGYTF
TRBV14	TRBJ2-6	CASSHLSSGANVLTF
TRBV7-9	TRBJ1-1	CASSLAGGVFTEAFF
TRBV7-9	TRBJ2-1	CASSLGRADNEQFF
TRBV28	TRBJ1-2	CASTSQGDYGYTF